This T cell receptor beta chain was identified in a study of T cell changes during pregnancy in multiple sclerosis. Germline V gene lookup returns CDR1 GTSNPN and CDR2 SVGIG (reference sequence). Trimming cost V 8 bases and J 4 bases; bases outside gene matches: 5. This CDR3 region has 13 residues. Only in-frame clones appear in the TCRdb table, and some are missing; sequencing was by immunoSEQ multiplex PCR. The sample lists some 60,000 clones; 90% to 95% were seen once. The gene calls are TRBV30 and TRBJ1-6; 7 bases map to TRBD1. The sequencing here drew on peripheral blood, taken after pregnancy. The clonotype comes from a female donor with multiple sclerosis, enrolled in a pregnancy study. CDR3 sequence: CAGKGQYNSPLHF. Written as DNA, the CDR3 is TGTGCCGGAAAGGGACAGTATAATTCACCCCTCCACTTT.